The TCR beta chain under discussion was sequenced for a study of tumor T cells in aggressive B-cell lymphoma. Profiled with immunoSEQ multiplex PCR; TCRdb holds only in-frame clones, not every one. This table has 2,500 to 3,000 clones, about 88% appearing once. Sequences were obtained from tumor tissue. The source of this sequence is an adult with diffuse large B cell lymphoma.

The CDR3 DNA reads as TGTGCCAGCAGAACTAATCTAGCTACACGTGTAGACGAGCAGTACTTC. Residues: CASRTNLATRVDEQYF. J is TRBJ2-7 and V is TRBV21-1; the D call of TRBD2 is as the table states it, not checked on the DNA. TRBV21-1 is designated a pseudogene. The CDR3 loop spans 16 amino acids.